This T cell receptor (beta chain) is from a study of cytomegalovirus exposure and HLA in healthy donors. There are 15 residues in the CDR3. The ends lost 4 bases at V and 5 bases at J; junction bases unmatched: 8. Germline CDR1 and CDR2: MNHNS and SASEGT. PCR used 60 Vbeta primers and 13 Jbeta primers. Produced via immunoSEQ multiplex PCR; TCRdb's table is partial and in-frame only. The sample yields 150,000 to 200,000 clones, 68% seen once. V usage is TRBV6-1 and J usage is TRBJ2-7; 10 nucleotides match TRBD1. The sample consisted of PBMCs. The TCR originated in a middle-aged man in good health and CMV-seronegative. CDR3 loop: CASSGQTGGGHEQYF. In DNA, the CDR3 is TGTGCCAGCAGTGGCCAGACAGGGGGCGGCCACGAGCAGTACTTC.